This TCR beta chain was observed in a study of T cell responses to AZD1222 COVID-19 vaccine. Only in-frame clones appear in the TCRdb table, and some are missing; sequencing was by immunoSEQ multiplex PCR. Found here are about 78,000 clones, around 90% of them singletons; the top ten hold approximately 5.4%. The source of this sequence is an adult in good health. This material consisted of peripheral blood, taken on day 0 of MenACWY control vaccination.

CDR3 DNA: TGTGCCAGCAGCCAACCGGGGGTGGTGACTGAAGCTTTCTTT. As protein: CASSQPGVVTEAFF. The chain uses TRBV14 and TRBJ1-1, with a tentative D call TRBD1 (5 bases). This CDR3 spans 14 amino acids. V dropped 2 bases and J dropped 5 bases, with 12 bases sitting between them. Germline loops: CDR1 SGHDN, CDR2 FVKESK.